The rows below give T cell receptor beta chains drawn from one sample of a study of beta chain features in type 1 diabetes. Clones were read by immunoSEQ multiplex PCR, and TCRdb kept only the in-frame ones, dropping some. The repertoire consists of roughly 400,000 clones, with 9.5% to 10% occurring once and the leading ten covering about 0.6%. Material for sequencing was central memory CD4+ T cells from blood. The source of these receptors is a man younger than 40 with type 1 diabetes. Each CDR3 is given with its conserved first and last residue. The order of the fields is J gene, V gene, D gene, clone size, CDR3 DNA, CDR3 protein. D genes are given only for firm matches. For some rows the clone size is stated as once, few or many, or as a class when expanded; others skip it.

>TRBJ2-1|TRBV7-2|-|-
TGTGCCAGCACTGGGGGCGGCACCTACAATGAGCAGTTCTTC
CASTGGGTYNEQFF
>TRBJ2-2|TRBV4-1|-|few
TGCGCCAGCAGCCAGGGGACCGGGGAGCTGTTTTTT
CASSQGTGELFF
>TRBJ2-3|TRBV5-1|TRBD2|-
TGCGCCAGCAGCTTGGTGGCTAGCGGGACGGCAGATACGCAGTATTTT
CASSLVASGTADTQYF
>TRBJ1-3|TRBV7-2|TRBD1|few
TGTGCCAGCAGCTTAGTCGGAGGGGGCTACTCTGGAAACACCATATATTTT
CASSLVGGGYSGNTIYF
>TRBJ2-1|TRBV18|-|few
TGTGCCAGCTCACCCCCAGGGGCCAGGAATGAGCAGTTCTTC
CASSPPGARNEQFF
>TRBJ2-7|TRBV18|-|few
TGTGCCAGCTCAGTGTTCGCCAGATCCTACGAGCAGTACTTC
CASSVFARSYEQYF
>TRBJ1-4|TRBV7-9|-|many
TGTGCCAGCAGCCCAACCGATGAAAAACTGTTTTTT
CASSPTDEKLFF
>TRBJ2-1|TRBV11-3|TRBD1|-
TGTGCCAGCAGCCCCCTGGGGCAGGGGGTCGATGAGCAGTTCTTC
CASSPLGQGVDEQFF
>TRBJ2-7|TRBV28|-|many
TGTGCCAGCAGTTCTGCCGGGGACAATTCCTACGAGCAGTACTTC
CASSSAGDNSYEQYF
>TRBJ1-1|TRBV6-5|-|-
TGTGCCAGCAGCTATAGCCGGGACAAAGCTTTCTTT
CASSYSRDKAFF
>TRBJ1-1|TRBV5-5|TRBD1|many
TGTGCCAGCAGCGGGACAGCCGCATCCACTGAAGCTTTCTTT
CASSGTAASTEAFF
>TRBJ1-2|TRBV6-5|-|-
TGTGCCAGCACCTCCAGATCAGGGGACTATGGCTACACCTTC
CASTSRSGDYGYTF
>TRBJ2-7|TRBV4-3|TRBD1|few
TGCGCCAGCAGCCAAGCCGGGACAGACTCCTACGAGCAGTACTTC
CASSQAGTDSYEQYF
>TRBJ1-3|TRBV5-4|-|few
TGTGCCAGCAGCTTAGGCAGGGGCGGAAACACCATATATTTT
CASSLGRGGNTIYF
>TRBJ2-1|TRBV7-2|-|-
TGTGCCAGCAGCGGGCCTCGGGAGCAGTTCTTC
CASSGPREQFF
>TRBJ1-2|TRBV28|TRBD1|-
TGTGCCAGCAGGCAGACAGGGGGCGCTGGCTATGGCTACACCTTC
CASRQTGGAGYGYTF
>TRBJ2-7|TRBV7-3|TRBD1|-
TGTGCCAGCAGCTTAACGGGACAGGGGGAAGGGTCCTACGAGCAGTACTTC
CASSLTGQGEGSYEQYF
>TRBJ2-7|TRBV13|-|few
TGTGCCAGCAGCTTATTTTCAGGGGCGTACGAGCAGTACTTC
CASSLFSGAYEQYF
>TRBJ2-2|TRBV5-4|TRBD2|-
TGTGCCAGCAACACCCGGACTAGCGGAACCGGGGAGCTGTTTTTT
CASNTRTSGTGELFF
>TRBJ1-2|TRBV19|-|-
TGTGCCAGTAGTTCGCCCGTGTCCCGCGGTGGCTACACCTTC
CASSSPVSRGGYTF
>TRBJ1-3|TRBV28|-|many
TGTGCCAGCAGTTTACAAGGTGGAAACACCATATATTTT
CASSLQGGNTIYF
>TRBJ2-1|TRBV28|-|-
TGTGCCAGCAGTTTGTACGGAGGCAATGAGCAGTTCTTC
CASSLYGGNEQFF
>TRBJ2-5|TRBV7-9|-|-
TGTGCCAGCAGCTTCGGTAGGGCAGTCTCGGTGACCCAGTACTTC
CASSFGRAVSVTQYF
>TRBJ2-7|TRBV11-2|-|few
TGTGCCAGCAGCTTAGAGCCGGGGGCTGAGCAGTACTTC
CASSLEPGAEQYF
>TRBJ2-1|TRBV7-9|TRBD2|-
TGTGCGGGGCACCGGGGGGACAATGAGCAGTTCTTC
CAGHRGDNEQFF
>TRBJ2-7|TRBV7-8|TRBD1|-
TGTGCCAGCAGCTTATCCCGGGGACAGGGGAGCTACGAGCAGTACTTC
CASSLSRGQGSYEQYF
>TRBJ2-7|TRBV14|-|-
TGTGCCAGCAGCCAGGGCCAAGCGTTAACCTACGAGCAGTACTTC
CASSQGQALTYEQYF
>TRBJ1-2|TRBV9|TRBD1|few
TGTGCCAGCAGCGGGACAGGGCCCTATGGCTACACCTTC
CASSGTGPYGYTF
>TRBJ2-1|TRBV5-1|-|-
TGCGCCAGCAGCCAAGACCTTGATCGCTCAGGCAATGAGCAGTTCTTC
CASSQDLDRSGNEQFF
>TRBJ2-5|TRBV7-9|-|many
TGTGCCAGCAGCTTTACCGGAGGCGACGAGACCCAGTACTTC
CASSFTGGDETQYF
>TRBJ2-1|TRBV30|-|many
TGTGCCAGAGGAGTAGGGAATGAGCAGTTCTTC
CARGVGNEQFF
>TRBJ2-1|TRBV11-1|TRBD1|few
TGTGCCAGCAGCTTAAGGGGGACAGGGGAAGGAAATGAGCAGTTCTTC
CASSLRGTGEGNEQFF
>TRBJ2-1|TRBV2|-|-
TGTGCCAGCAGCCAAACTAGCTACAATGAGCAGTTCTTC
CASSQTSYNEQFF
>TRBJ2-5|TRBV18|-|few
TGTGCCAGCTCACCGCGGGACATAGAGACCCAGTACTTC
CASSPRDIETQYF
>TRBJ1-5|TRBV7-2|TRBD1|-
TGTGCCAGCAGCTTAGTTTCCGGGACAGGGTTTCAGCCCCAGCATTTT
CASSLVSGTGFQPQHF
>TRBJ1-1|TRBV6-6|TRBD1|-
TGTGCCAGCAGAACGAGGGACAGGCCGAACACTGAAGCTTTCTTT
CASRTRDRPNTEAFF
>TRBJ2-7|TRBV15|-|few
TGTGCCATCGCGGACAGGGAGGGGAACGAGCAGTACTTC
CAIADREGNEQYF
>TRBJ2-1|TRBV19|TRBD2|many
TGTGCCAGTATGACTAGCCCAAACAATGAGCAGTTCTTC
CASMTSPNNEQFF
>TRBJ1-4|TRBV18|-|-
TGTGCCAGCCAAGGGGGAACTAATGAAAAACTGTTTTTT
CASQGGTNEKLFF
>TRBJ2-2|TRBV5-1|TRBD1|few
TGCGCCAGCAGCTTCGGCCGGGGACAGGGACAAGAATCGAACACCGGGGAGCTGTTTTTT
CASSFGRGQGQESNTGELFF
>TRBJ2-7|TRBV27|-|many
TGTGCCAGCAGTCGCCATCCTGATAGGGGCTCCTACGAGCAGTACTTC
CASSRHPDRGSYEQYF
>TRBJ2-1|TRBV14|TRBD1|many
TGTGCCAGCAGCCCGCGGACAGGGCCCAATGAGCAGTTCTTC
CASSPRTGPNEQFF
>TRBJ2-1|TRBV7-2|TRBD2|-
TGTGCCAGCAGCTTTATGGGGGGGAGAGGCTACAATGAGCAGTTCTTC
CASSFMGGRGYNEQFF
>TRBJ1-2|TRBV28|TRBD1|few
TGTGCCAGCAGTTTATCATGGGACAGGGTCGGTGGCTACACCTTC
CASSLSWDRVGGYTF
>TRBJ2-5|TRBV7-2|-|-
TGTGCCAGCAGCCAAGACGGGATCACCCAGTACTTC
CASSQDGITQYF
>TRBJ2-1|TRBV11-2|-|-
TGTGCCAGCAGCTTAGCGGAAAATGAGCAGTTCTTC
CASSLAENEQFF
>TRBJ1-1|TRBV10-3|-|few
TGTGCCACGACTACCTTAGTGAACACTGAAGCTTTCTTT
CATTTLVNTEAFF
>TRBJ1-2|TRBV30|-|-
TGTGCCTTTGCCCCCGGGATAGGGCTTCGTGGCTACACCTTC
CAFAPGIGLRGYTF